Sequencing of this T cell receptor (beta chain) was carried out in a study of blood T cell repertoires in COVID-19. Looking at the study overall: The samples span acute and convalescent COVID-19 from the United States, Italy and Spain. The analysed material was cDNA or gDNA that came from T cells, B-cell-depleted T cells, or PBMCs.

As handled by the study authors: The authors estimated nucleated cell counts from reference gene primer amplification. Some clones are missing from TCRdb's copy, which holds only in-frame ones; the method was immunoSEQ multiplex PCR. Clone size and V and J calls were adopted from that table, with D and trimming inferred from the DNA. Among 60,000 to 65,000 clones listed, around 82% were seen once. The trim removed 1 base at V and 9 bases at J, leaving 10 bases unmatched. This CDR3 region has 16 residues. CDR1 SNHLY and CDR2 FYNNEI come from the germline V gene. Enrolment of Seattle patients took place during active infection, and they were followed longitudinally.

The sequence was collected from a man in his sixties with COVID-19, enrolled during active disease. V and J are TRBV2 and TRBJ2-1; 9 nucleotides line up with TRBD2. The sequencing sample was made of peripheral blood. In nucleotides, the CDR3 is TGTGCCAGCAGTGAAGAGGGCCTAGCGGGGTCCCCTGAGCAGTTCTTC. This sequence encodes CASSEEGLAGSPEQFF.